This record covers a single T cell receptor (beta chain). What it recognizes is unknown. Since a much larger clone is just one base distant, this may be a read error. Germline CDR1 MNHNY, CDR2 SVGAGI (reference sequence). This CDR3 is built from 16 residues. The record originates from a study of post-analysis software for immune sequencing data. Regarding the study as a whole: Compared with controls, patients had more of roughly five TRBV segments, including TRBV5-6, TRBV5-1 and TRBV20-1. Normalized Chao1 diversity was significantly reduced in patients versus controls.

cDNA libraries of TCR beta carried unique molecular identifiers. The yield from about 1 to 10 million T cells was 500,000 or so cDNA molecules in total. TCRdb re-called the PCR reads through MiXCR, storing one row per CDR3 protein. The sample lists over 700,000 distinct CDR3 sequences; roughly 27% were seen once. The sequence was obtained from a girl aged 5-17 years with multiple sclerosis. Sample: blood. The V call is TRBV6-6, the J call TRBJ2-5; D possibly corresponds to TRBD1 (6 bases). The CDR3 protein is CASSGPGAGSQETQNF. The CDR3 DNA follows: TGTGCCAGCAGTGGTCCAGGGGCAGGGAGCCAAGAGACCCAGAACTTC.